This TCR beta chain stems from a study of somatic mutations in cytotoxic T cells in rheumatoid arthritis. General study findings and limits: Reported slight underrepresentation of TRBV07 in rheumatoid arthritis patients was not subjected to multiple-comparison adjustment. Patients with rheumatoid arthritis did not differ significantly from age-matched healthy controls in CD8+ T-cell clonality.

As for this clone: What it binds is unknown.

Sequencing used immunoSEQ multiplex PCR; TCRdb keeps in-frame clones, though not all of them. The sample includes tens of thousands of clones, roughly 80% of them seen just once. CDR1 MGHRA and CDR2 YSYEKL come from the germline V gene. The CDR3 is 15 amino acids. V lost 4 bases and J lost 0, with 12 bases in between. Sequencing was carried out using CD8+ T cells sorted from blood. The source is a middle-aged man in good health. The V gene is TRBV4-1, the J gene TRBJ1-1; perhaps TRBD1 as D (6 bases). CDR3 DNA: TGCGCCAGCAGCCCAGGACAGAGAATGAACACTGAAGCTTTCTTT. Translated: CASSPGQRMNTEAFF.